This T cell receptor (beta chain) emerged from a study of T cells in localized non-small cell lung cancer. Findings and caveats of the study: Across samples, adjacent lung featured a median roughly 60 of the top 100 tumor clones. There was higher T cell clonality in uninvolved adjacent lung than in tumor, and it was highest there.

Per germline, CDR1 LNHDA and CDR2 SQIVND (reference sequence). The CDR3 is made up of 14 amino acids. The trim removed 3 bases at V and 7 bases at J, leaving 6 bases unmatched. Libraries were prepared by immunoSEQ multiplex PCR; TCRdb keeps only in-frame clonotypes and omits some of them. The sample consists of under 6,500 clones, 45% of them appearing once. This clone has just a few counts. Its antigen remains unknown. This chain uses TRBV19 with TRBJ2-1, with 7 bases matching TRBD2. The sample was lung tumor tissue, taken before any cancer treatment. The receptor was derived from a man aged 35-69 years with stage I lung adenocarcinoma. The CDR3 sequence: CASSIGGGLNEQFF. The CDR3 nucleotides read TGTGCCAGTAGTATCGGCGGGGGTTTGAATGAGCAGTTCTTC.